Sequencing of this T cell receptor beta chain was carried out in a study of blood T cells in healthy people across ages. General observations from the study: With unsorted PBMCs, a conclusive comparison of naive versus antigen-experienced cells was not possible.

It was with a sample-barcoded 5' primer and a J-beta primer mix that a second PCR of about 6 to 12 cycles was run. TCRdb ran MiXCR on the 5' RACE reads and lists one entry per CDR3 protein. In the table there are about 640,000 distinct CDR3 sequences, roughly 58% of which are singletons. On this clonotype: What it binds is not known.

Each sample yielded at least 6 million isolated PBMCs. V dropped 0 bases and J dropped 6; count of bases not matched to a gene: 5. Per the germline V gene, CDR1 is MNHNS and CDR2 is SASEGT. This CDR3 comprises 15 residues. The rearrangement links TRBV6-1 to TRBJ2-4, with 7 positions matching TRBD2. The receptor was isolated from a man in his fifties or sixties in good health. The sequenced material came from blood. CDR3 residues: CASSEAGGVRNIQYF. The DNA of the CDR3 is TGTGCCAGCAGTGAAGCGGGGGGGGTGAGAAACATTCAGTACTTC.